This T cell receptor (beta chain) came from a study of shared clonotypes between healthy human individuals. Some clones are missing from TCRdb's copy, which holds only in-frame ones; the method was immunoSEQ multiplex PCR. The sample contains millions of clones, 85% to 95% of which appear only once. Study outcomes and limitations: Between a handful of donors, naive CD4 clonotypes were shared at a level of approximately 5%. A generally larger estimated richness was seen in naive subsets than in memory subsets.

The study drew all its donors from Caucasian adults living in Nashville, Tennessee. This CDR3 has 15 amino acids. V gave up 4 bases and J gave up 1 base; unmatched junction bases: 6. Germline CDR1 is SGHTA and CDR2 is FQGNSA. In regard to this clone: Its antigen is unknown.

The sequencing input was naive CD4+ T cells sorted from blood. Subset of the sample: CD45RA+ positively selected. The receptor was derived from a man aged 18 to 29 in good health. The gene calls are TRBV7-2 and TRBJ2-5; TRBD1 matches 7 bases. DNA for the CDR3: TGTGCCAGCAGCTCGAACAGGGGAACCCAAGAGACCCAGTACTTC. Translating gives CASSSNRGTQETQYF.